The 11 T cell receptor beta chains presented below share a single source sample, sequenced in a study of shared clonotypes between healthy human individuals. Sequencing was performed with immunoSEQ multiplex PCR; in TCRdb, only in-frame clones are kept and a portion is missing. The sample consists of 450,000 to 500,000 clones, 70% to 80% of them appearing once. The sequenced sample was PBMCs. Receptors were obtained from a woman between 40 and 50 years old in good health. Some clones in this sample may be carry-over from other donors' samples.

With regard to this clone: Other DNA sequences in the sample encode the same CDR3. The chain employs TRBV9 and TRBJ1-1, with D possibly being TRBD1 (6 bases). The CDR3 spans 11 residues. Trimming took off 3 bases at V and 8 bases at J, with 8 bases between the two ends. CDR1 is SGDLS and CDR2 is YYNGEE in the germline V gene. The CDR3 coding sequence is TGTGCCAGCAGCGCCGGACAGGAAGCTTTCTTT. It is translated as CASSAGQEAFF.

The rearrangement joins TRBV10-3 to TRBJ2-1, with D maybe TRBD2 (5 bases). Between the trimmed V and J ends, which lost 3 bases and 9 bases, there was a span of 15 bases. The germline CDR1 and CDR2 sequences are ENHRY and SYGVKD. This CDR3 has 14 amino acids. CDR3 nucleotides: TGTGCCATCAGTGACCCCGGGGTCGGTGGTGAGCAGTTCTTC. Residues: CAISDPGVGGEQFF.

Only a few counts were recorded for this clone. The chain links TRBV4-1 to TRBJ2-7, with 8 bases identical to TRBD2. Germline values: CDR1 MGHRA, CDR2 YSYEKL. The CDR3 runs 15 residues. The junction had 4 bases not matched to a gene; V was cut back by 0 bases and J by 3 bases. CDR3 sequence (DNA): TGCGCCAGCAGCCAAGAGATAGCGGGGCTCTACGAGCAGTACTTC. It is translated as CASSQEIAGLYEQYF.

This clone appeared many times. V gene TRBV9 combines with J gene TRBJ1-4; unclear D gene. The V gene's germline CDR1 is SGDLS and CDR2 YYNGEE. This CDR3 has 18 amino acids. V shed 0 bases and J shed 0 bases, with 15 bases lying between them. The CDR3: CASSVVRATNATNEKLFF. CDR3 in DNA: TGTGCCAGCAGCGTAGTAAGGGCCACCAATGCAACTAATGAAAAACTGTTTTTT.

The V gene is TRBV19, the J gene TRBJ2-7; possibly TRBD1 or TRBD2 for D (5 bases each). Per the germline V gene, CDR1 is LNHDA and CDR2 is SQIVND (reference sequence). V lost 4 bases to trimming and J lost 5 bases, with 15 bases between them. CDR3 length: 14 amino acids. DNA of the CDR3: TGTGCCAGTAGTACCCGGGACCTCCAGGACGAGCAGTACTTC. Protein product: CASSTRDLQDEQYF.

The chain couples TRBV11-2 to TRBJ1-1, with a possible D match to TRBD1 (5 bases). Trimming shortened V by 5 bases and J by 1 base, and 11 bases separated the two germline ends. Per the germline V gene, CDR1 is SGHAT and CDR2 is FQNNGV. CDR3 length: 14 amino acids. The CDR3 here is CASSQTVWNTEAFF. The CDR3 bases are TGTGCCAGCAGCCAGACAGTCTGGAACACTGAAGCTTTCTTT.

This chain connects TRBV19 to TRBJ2-7; D possibly uses TRBD1 or TRBD2 (5 bases each). CDR3 length: 15 amino acids. Looked up from germline, CDR1 is LNHDA and CDR2 is SQIVND (reference sequence). V lost 10 bases to trimming and J lost 0 bases, with 19 bases between them. The CDR3 DNA follows: TGTGCCACCCGGAGTTTGGGGGAGAGCTCCTACGAGCAGTACTTC. Its protein product is CATRSLGESSYEQYF.

The V and J genes are TRBV6-4 and TRBJ2-2; D gene ambiguous. CDR3 length equals 15 residues. Germline V lookup: CDR1 MRHNA, CDR2 SNTAGT. Between the trimmed V and J ends, which lost 6 bases and 4 bases, there was a span of 15 bases. The CDR3 loop is CASSRTLLSTGELFF. The CDR3 nucleotides are TGTGCCAGCAGCCGAACCCTACTAAGCACCGGGGAGCTGTTTTTT.

The gene calls are TRBV4-1 and TRBJ2-2; perhaps TRBD2 as D (6 bases). The CDR3 has 13 residues. Germline V gene lookup returns CDR1 MGHRA and CDR2 YSYEKL. V lost 5 bases to trimming and J lost 7 bases, with 11 bases between them. CDR3: CASSLTGDGELFF. In nucleotides, the CDR3 is TGCGCCAGCAGCTTAACGGGAGACGGGGAGCTGTTTTTT.

This clone has only a few counts. The chain has TRBV4-2 and TRBJ1-1; no firm D call. The V gene lost 3 bases and the J gene lost 2 bases, with 7 bases spanning the gap. This CDR3 is 13 amino acids long. CDR1 is LGHNA and CDR2 is YNFKEQ in the germline V gene. CDR3 sequence (DNA): TGTGCCAGCAGCCAGCGAGGTAACACTGAAGCTTTCTTT. The encoded protein is CASSQRGNTEAFF.

CDR3 residues: CASSEGAGVGNEQFF. For the CDR3, the DNA is TGTGCCAGCAGTGAAGGGGCGGGAGTGGGGAATGAGCAGTTCTTC. The V and J genes are TRBV25-1 and TRBJ2-1; 7 nucleotides agree with TRBD2. In germline, CDR1 is MGHDK, CDR2 SYGVNS. CDR3 size: 15 residues. The V gene end was trimmed by 2 bases and the J gene end by 7 bases; junction bases not matched to a gene: 8.